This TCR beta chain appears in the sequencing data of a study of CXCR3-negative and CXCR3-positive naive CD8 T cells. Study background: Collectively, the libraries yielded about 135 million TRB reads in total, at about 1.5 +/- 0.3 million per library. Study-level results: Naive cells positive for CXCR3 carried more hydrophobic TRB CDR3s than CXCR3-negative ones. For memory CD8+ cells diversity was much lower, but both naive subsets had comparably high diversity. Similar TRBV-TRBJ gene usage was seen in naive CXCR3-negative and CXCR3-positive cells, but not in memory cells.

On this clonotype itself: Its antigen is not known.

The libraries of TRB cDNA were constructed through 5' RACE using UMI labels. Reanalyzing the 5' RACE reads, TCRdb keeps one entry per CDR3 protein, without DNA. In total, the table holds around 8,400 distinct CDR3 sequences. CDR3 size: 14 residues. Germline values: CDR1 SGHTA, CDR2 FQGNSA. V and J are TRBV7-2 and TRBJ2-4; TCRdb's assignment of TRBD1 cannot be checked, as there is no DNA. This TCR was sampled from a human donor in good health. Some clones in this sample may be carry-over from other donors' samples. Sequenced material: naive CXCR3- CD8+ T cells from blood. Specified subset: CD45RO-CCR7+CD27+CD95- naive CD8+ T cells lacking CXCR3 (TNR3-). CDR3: CASSLANRKNIQYF.